This T cell receptor beta chain was recorded in a study of OX40 agonist ivuxolimab in advanced cancers. Study overall: Patients were treated with ivuxolimab, an agonistic anti-OX40 (CD134) antibody. A mean age of approximately 58 years, range about 20 to 90, was recorded, and more than 80% were male.

As regards this clone: The same CDR3 can be traced to other DNA sequences in this sample.

Trimming pared 2 bases from V and 9 bases from J, leaving 11 bases between. Germline V lookup: CDR1 MNHNS, CDR2 SASEGT. This CDR3 is 14 amino acids long. Sampled blood was obtained at baseline, cycle 4 day 1, and cycle 7 day 1. Only in-frame clones appear in the TCRdb table, and some are missing; sequencing was by immunoSEQ multiplex PCR. The profile shows about 110,000 clones, roughly 90% of them singletons. The source is an adult with an advanced solid tumor such as melanoma, head and neck, liver or kidney cancer. The V call is TRBV6-1, the J call TRBJ1-6; D unclear. Sequencing used CD4+ or CD8+ T cells sorted from blood, obtained in a trial of the OX40 agonist ivuxolimab. As DNA, the CDR3 is TGTGCCAGCAGTGAAAGTGCGGCAAGTTCACCCCTCCACTTT. Its protein is CASSESAASSPLHF.